This record covers a single TCR beta chain. In the original analysis: From reference gene primer amplification, estimates of nucleated cell counts were derived. Only in-frame clones appear in the TCRdb table, and some are missing; sequencing was by immunoSEQ multiplex PCR. That table is the source of V, J and clone size, and D and trimming were worked out from the DNA. The sample gives roughly 43,000 clones, over 75% of which show up once; less than 25% is in the top ten. The CDR3 covers 13 residues. Trimming took 8 bases from V and 3 from J, leaving 13 bases between them. Germline V gene data show CDR1 as MNHEY and CDR2 as SVGAGI. This sample stems from a study of blood T cell repertoires in COVID-19. Overall study context: Acute and convalescent COVID-19 specimens originated in the United States, Italy and Spain. T cells, B-cell-depleted T cells, or PBMCs provided the cDNA or gDNA that served as material.

The sequenced sample consisted of peripheral blood. This chain connects TRBV6-5 to TRBJ1-2, with a possible D match to TRBD1 (5 bases). This clonotype was obtained from a woman aged 60-75 years with acute or convalescent COVID-19. As DNA, the CDR3 is TGTGCCAGCGCCCGGGGGGGAGACTATGGCTACACCTTC. It yields the protein CASARGGDYGYTF.